The next 2 T cell receptor beta chains were all read from a single sample in a study of radiotherapy plus CTLA-4 blockade in lung cancer (dated by TCRdb to 2016 to 2018). The protocol used for the library was the immunoSEQ multiplex PCR assay. As stored in TCRdb, this immuneACCESS dataset retains in-frame rearrangements with V and J assigned. A fraction of the clones does not appear; measured against another copy, unresolved V genes explain less than half of the discrepancy, and the remainder lacks a known reason. The sample table shows around 38,000 clones, and about 86% are seen once. Jointly, the top ten make up approximately 23% of the sample. Specimen: peripheral blood, collected from a patient treated with radiotherapy plus ipilimumab. All receptors derive from a human donor with non-small cell lung cancer whose response to radiotherapy plus ipilimumab could not be evaluated.

The chain is built from TRBV5-6 and TRBJ1-5; no reliable D call. The CDR3 contains 15 residues. The ends were cut back, 0 bases at V and 6 bases at J, with 13 bases in the middle. Germline V gene lookup returns CDR1 SGHDT and CDR2 YYEEEE. CDR3 residues: CASSLGASEGQPQHF. The DNA for the CDR3 is TGTGCCAGCAGCTTGGGGGCCTCCGAAGGTCAGCCCCAGCATTTT.

The gene calls are TRBV4-1 and TRBJ2-1; D possibly corresponds to TRBD2 (6 bases). Germline V gene lookup returns CDR1 MGHRA and CDR2 YSYEKL. The CDR3 covers 17 residues. V lost 4 bases to trimming and J lost 0 bases, with 16 bases between them. The CDR3 is CASSPGPRGSSYNEQFF. CDR3 sequence (DNA): TGCGCCAGCAGCCCTGGACCCCGGGGGAGCTCCTACAATGAGCAGTTCTTC.